This TCR beta chain is from a study of beta chain features in type 1 diabetes. Overall study: Sorted cells examined across all samples numbered around 110,000,000.

The sequenced template was cDNA made from the entire isolated RNA. Clones were sequenced by immunoSEQ multiplex PCR, and TCRdb holds only the in-frame ones, with some missing. The table lists 150,000 or so clones, just over 9% of them singletons. V was clipped by 5 bases and J by 4 bases, with 12 bases between them. Germline V gene data show CDR1 as SGHTA and CDR2 as FQGNSA. The CDR3 is 14 amino acids. This clone was detected only a few times. The sequence was obtained from a man aged 18 to 30 in good health. Sequenced input: central memory CD4+ T cells from blood. The chain carries TRBV7-2 and TRBJ1-3; D ambiguous. The CDR3 bases are TGTGCCAGCAGCCCTAACCAATCCGGAAACACCATATATTTT. Translating it yields CASSPNQSGNTIYF.